These T cell receptor beta chains were read from a single sample in a study of cytomegalovirus exposure and HLA in healthy donors. The data were produced by immunoSEQ multiplex PCR, yet TCRdb's version contains in-frame clones alone and is incomplete. Of tens of thousands of clones in the sample, over 75% are singletons; the top ten hold approximately 11%. The sample consisted of PBMCs. The receptors shown here come from a female donor in good health and CMV-seronegative. Both conserved end residues are part of each CDR3. The order of the fields is V gene, D gene, J gene, clone size, CDR3 protein, CDR3 DNA. D genes are given only for firm matches. Where a row states a size, it is once, few, many or the class of an expanded clone; other rows omit it.

v_gene: TRBV7-9
d_gene: TRBD1
j_gene: TRBJ2-7
abundance: -
CDR3aa: CASSPGQGGSREQYF
CDR3nt: TGTGCCAGCAGCCCGGGACAGGGGGGCTCCCGCGAGCAGTACTTC

v_gene: TRBV11-1
d_gene: TRBD1
j_gene: TRBJ2-6
abundance: -
CDR3aa: CASSQYGTVSGANVLTF
CDR3nt: TGTGCCAGCAGCCAATACGGGACAGTCTCTGGGGCCAACGTCCTGACTTTC

v_gene: TRBV18
d_gene: TRBD2
j_gene: TRBJ2-5
abundance: -
CDR3aa: CASSPRRLRTTSVVQETQYF
CDR3nt: TGTGCCAGCTCACCAAGGCGGCTCCGAACGACTAGCGTGGTACAAGAGACCCAGTACTTC

v_gene: TRBV2
d_gene: -
j_gene: TRBJ2-7
abundance: few
CDR3aa: CASKATGPYEQYF
CDR3nt: TGTGCCAGCAAGGCTACAGGGCCCTACGAGCAGTACTTC

v_gene: TRBV18
d_gene: TRBD2
j_gene: TRBJ2-1
abundance: -
CDR3aa: CASSPYGAVSGSKNEQFF
CDR3nt: TGTGCCAGCTCACCATACGGCGCCGTTAGCGGGAGTAAGAATGAGCAGTTCTTC

v_gene: TRBV29-1
d_gene: -
j_gene: TRBJ1-1
abundance: -
CDR3aa: CSVERQLSEAFF
CDR3nt: TGCAGCGTGGAGCGGCAGTTGAGTGAAGCTTTCTTT

v_gene: TRBV29-1
d_gene: TRBD2
j_gene: TRBJ2-3
abundance: -
CDR3aa: CSVEDPGTTGLAGGLQYF
CDR3nt: TGCAGCGTTGAAGACCCCGGGACAACGGGACTAGCGGGAGGCCTGCAGTATTTT

v_gene: TRBV7-2
d_gene: TRBD1
j_gene: TRBJ1-4
abundance: -
CDR3aa: CASSSGLTGVGEKLFF
CDR3nt: TGTGCCAGCAGCTCCGGCTTGACAGGGGTAGGCGAAAAACTGTTTTTT

v_gene: TRBV19
d_gene: -
j_gene: TRBJ2-3
abundance: -
CDR3aa: CASLRADTDTQYF
CDR3nt: TGTGCCAGCCTGAGGGCGGATACAGATACGCAGTATTTT

v_gene: TRBV28
d_gene: -
j_gene: TRBJ2-7
abundance: -
CDR3aa: CASSFLGRMSYEQYF
CDR3nt: TGTGCCAGCAGTTTTCTAGGCAGAATGAGCTACGAGCAGTACTTC

v_gene: TRBV10-3
d_gene: -
j_gene: TRBJ1-5
abundance: -
CDR3aa: CAISDGLESNQPQHF
CDR3nt: TGTGCCATCAGTGACGGGTTGGAAAGCAATCAGCCCCAGCATTTT

v_gene: TRBV6-6
d_gene: TRBD1
j_gene: TRBJ1-1
abundance: -
CDR3aa: CASRSGGKNTEAFF
CDR3nt: TGTGCCAGCAGGTCAGGGGGCAAGAACACTGAAGCTTTCTTT

v_gene: TRBV19
d_gene: -
j_gene: TRBJ1-6
abundance: once
CDR3aa: CASSWEGQRSPLHF
CDR3nt: TGTGCCAGTAGTTGGGAAGGACAGAGGTCACCCCTCCACTTT

v_gene: TRBV7-6
d_gene: TRBD2
j_gene: TRBJ2-5
abundance: -
CDR3aa: CASSLAPTSGPPLGTQYF
CDR3nt: TGTGCCAGCAGCTTAGCGCCGACTAGCGGGCCCCCCCTAGGGACCCAGTACTTC

v_gene: TRBV6-1
d_gene: TRBD1
j_gene: TRBJ1-3
abundance: few
CDR3aa: CASSSTGESGNTIYF
CDR3nt: TGTGCCAGCAGTTCGACAGGGGAGAGTGGAAACACCATATATTTT

v_gene: TRBV6-1
d_gene: TRBD1
j_gene: TRBJ2-7
abundance: once
CDR3aa: CASSEHRGISYEQYF
CDR3nt: TGTGCCAGCAGTGAGCACAGGGGGATATCCTACGAGCAGTACTTC

v_gene: TRBV27
d_gene: -
j_gene: TRBJ1-5
abundance: once
CDR3aa: CASSLTLPQAYSNQPQHF
CDR3nt: TGTGCCAGCAGTTTAACCCTCCCACAGGCGTATAGCAATCAGCCCCAGCATTTT

v_gene: TRBV7-2
d_gene: -
j_gene: TRBJ2-2
abundance: -
CDR3aa: CASSLAGVTGELFF
CDR3nt: TGTGCCAGCAGCTTAGCAGGGGTTACCGGGGAGCTGTTTTTT

v_gene: TRBV10-2
d_gene: TRBD2
j_gene: TRBJ2-5
abundance: -
CDR3aa: CATHTSGGHETQYF
CDR3nt: TGCGCGACCCACACTAGCGGGGGGCACGAGACCCAGTACTTC

v_gene: TRBV6-5
d_gene: TRBD2
j_gene: TRBJ2-5
abundance: -
CDR3aa: CASSQWGGETQYF
CDR3nt: TGTGCCAGCAGTCAATGGGGGGGGGAGACCCAGTACTTC

v_gene: TRBV19
d_gene: -
j_gene: TRBJ2-7
abundance: -
CDR3aa: CASSIGGTEPPYEQYF
CDR3nt: TGTGCCAGTAGTATAGGCGGGACCGAACCCCCCTACGAGCAGTACTTC

v_gene: TRBV9
d_gene: -
j_gene: TRBJ2-5
abundance: -
CDR3aa: CASSRDWQETQYF
CDR3nt: TGTGCCAGCAGCCGGGATTGGCAAGAGACCCAGTACTTC

v_gene: TRBV28
d_gene: -
j_gene: TRBJ2-1
abundance: -
CDR3aa: CASSLWVPGEQFF
CDR3nt: TGTGCCAGCAGTTTATGGGTGCCGGGAGAGCAGTTCTTC

v_gene: TRBV10-3
d_gene: TRBD2
j_gene: TRBJ2-1
abundance: once
CDR3aa: CAISGGNGTSGSIEYNEQFF
CDR3nt: TGTGCCATCAGTGGGGGTAACGGGACTAGCGGGAGTATAGAGTACAATGAGCAGTTCTTC

v_gene: TRBV27
d_gene: -
j_gene: TRBJ1-1
abundance: -
CDR3aa: CASTHRSPFDEAFF
CDR3nt: TGTGCCAGCACCCACAGGTCCCCCTTCGATGAAGCTTTCTTT

v_gene: TRBV7-9
d_gene: TRBD2
j_gene: TRBJ2-1
abundance: -
CDR3aa: CASSPEVAGGNEQFF
CDR3nt: TGTGCCAGCAGCCCCGAGGTAGCGGGAGGGAATGAGCAGTTCTTC

v_gene: TRBV19
d_gene: TRBD2
j_gene: TRBJ2-3
abundance: -
CDR3aa: CASSRLAGAADTQYF
CDR3nt: TGTGCCAGTAGTAGACTAGCGGGAGCGGCAGATACGCAGTATTTT

v_gene: TRBV29-1
d_gene: TRBD2
j_gene: TRBJ2-7
abundance: -
CDR3aa: CSVASTSGGTSGQYF
CDR3nt: TGCAGCGTAGCTTCGACTAGCGGGGGTACCTCCGGTCAGTACTTC

v_gene: TRBV28
d_gene: -
j_gene: TRBJ1-1
abundance: -
CDR3aa: CASRWTVNTEAFF
CDR3nt: TGTGCCAGCAGATGGACAGTGAACACTGAAGCTTTCTTT

v_gene: TRBV28
d_gene: TRBD1
j_gene: TRBJ2-7
abundance: -
CDR3aa: CASSLGDRRYEQYF
CDR3nt: TGTGCCAGCAGTTTGGGGGACAGGAGATACGAGCAGTACTTC

v_gene: TRBV25-1
d_gene: TRBD1
j_gene: TRBJ2-1
abundance: -
CDR3aa: CASSESGTGIYNEQFF
CDR3nt: TGTGCCAGCAGTGAATCCGGGACAGGGATCTACAATGAGCAGTTCTTC

v_gene: TRBV18
d_gene: TRBD1
j_gene: TRBJ1-6
abundance: -
CDR3aa: CASSQSTGVNNSPLHF
CDR3nt: TGTGCCAGCTCCCAGAGCACAGGGGTTAATAATTCACCCCTCCACTTT

v_gene: TRBV5-1
d_gene: -
j_gene: TRBJ2-1
abundance: -
CDR3aa: CASSSLETSNNEQFF
CDR3nt: TGCGCCAGCAGCTCTCTGGAGACTTCTAACAATGAGCAGTTCTTC

v_gene: TRBV28
d_gene: TRBD2
j_gene: TRBJ2-1
abundance: -
CDR3aa: CASSSSLAGFYNEQFF
CDR3nt: TGTGCCAGCAGTTCTTCCCTAGCGGGTTTTTACAATGAGCAGTTCTTC

v_gene: TRBV27
d_gene: -
j_gene: TRBJ2-3
abundance: -
CDR3aa: CASSSASRVSTDTQYF
CDR3nt: TGTGCCAGCAGTTCAGCATCCCGGGTCAGCACAGATACGCAGTATTTT

v_gene: TRBV18
d_gene: TRBD1
j_gene: TRBJ2-7
abundance: -
CDR3aa: CASSPAGQGTYEQYF
CDR3nt: TGTGCCAGCTCACCAGCGGGACAGGGTACCTACGAGCAGTACTTC

v_gene: TRBV19
d_gene: -
j_gene: TRBJ2-5
abundance: -
CDR3aa: CASSITPSRSQETQYF
CDR3nt: TGTGCCAGTAGTATAACCCCAAGTCGGTCTCAAGAGACCCAGTACTTC

v_gene: TRBV6-1
d_gene: -
j_gene: TRBJ2-1
abundance: -
CDR3aa: CASSTDKTSYNEQFF
CDR3nt: TGTGCCAGCAGCACGGACAAGACGTCCTACAATGAGCAGTTCTTC

v_gene: TRBV30
d_gene: -
j_gene: TRBJ2-3
abundance: -
CDR3aa: CAWRGGPADTQYF
CDR3nt: TGTGCCTGGAGGGGGGGGCCAGCAGATACGCAGTATTTT

v_gene: TRBV5-1
d_gene: TRBD2
j_gene: TRBJ2-5
abundance: -
CDR3aa: CASSLGLAGETQYF
CDR3nt: TGCGCCAGCAGCTTGGGACTAGCGGGGGAGACCCAGTACTTC

v_gene: TRBV5-4
d_gene: TRBD2
j_gene: TRBJ2-7
abundance: -
CDR3aa: CASSSSGTPPYEQYF
CDR3nt: TGTGCCAGCAGCTCCAGCGGGACGCCCCCCTACGAGCAGTACTTC

v_gene: TRBV20-1
d_gene: -
j_gene: TRBJ2-7
abundance: -
CDR3aa: CSASSTEQYF
CDR3nt: TGCAGTGCTTCTAGTACCGAGCAGTACTTC

v_gene: TRBV4-3
d_gene: -
j_gene: TRBJ1-1
abundance: -
CDR3aa: CASSQDLTVEAFF
CDR3nt: TGCGCCAGCAGCCAAGATCTCACAGTTGAAGCTTTCTTT

v_gene: TRBV2
d_gene: -
j_gene: TRBJ1-5
abundance: -
CDR3aa: CASRPGVGNQPQHF
CDR3nt: TGTGCCAGCAGGCCAGGGGTCGGGAATCAGCCCCAGCATTTT

v_gene: TRBV7-2
d_gene: TRBD2
j_gene: TRBJ2-5
abundance: -
CDR3aa: CASSLRRGEETQYF
CDR3nt: TGTGCCAGCAGCTTACGGCGGGGGGAAGAGACCCAGTACTTC

v_gene: TRBV5-4
d_gene: -
j_gene: TRBJ2-2
abundance: once
CDR3aa: CASSFGQGNGGELFF
CDR3nt: TGTGCCAGCAGCTTTGGGCAGGGGAACGGCGGGGAGCTGTTTTTT

v_gene: TRBV4-1
d_gene: TRBD2
j_gene: TRBJ2-1
abundance: -
CDR3aa: CASSQDSGITYNEQFF
CDR3nt: TGCGCCAGCAGCCAGGATAGCGGGATAACGTACAATGAGCAGTTCTTC

v_gene: TRBV7-2
d_gene: TRBD2
j_gene: TRBJ2-7
abundance: few
CDR3aa: CASSPGLAGVAYEQYF
CDR3nt: TGTGCCAGCAGCCCGGGACTAGCGGGAGTAGCCTACGAGCAGTACTTC